This TCR beta chain came from a study of cytomegalovirus exposure and HLA in healthy donors. The germline V gene has CDR1 MDHEN and CDR2 SYDVKM. This CDR3 is built from 13 residues. Deletions cut 6 bases from V and 9 bases from J, with 18 bases between. For this clone: Its antigen is not known.

Both 60 Vbeta primers and 13 Jbeta primers went into the PCR. Here immunoSEQ multiplex PCR was the method, and the copy in TCRdb shows in-frame clones only, minus some. The sample includes 65,000 to 95,000 clones, 65% to 85% of them seen just once. Regarding the study as a whole: TCR beta V segments were, for the most part, productive about 87% or about 30% of the time in an earlier analysis. Specificity for CMV antigens was confirmed in vitro for three of the CMV-associated chains. Reportedly, HLA-A and HLA-B alleles of most subjects were accurately predicted from TCR beta. In a later analysis, the majority of CMV-associated beta chains seemingly showed HLA restriction.

The sample consisted of PBMCs. The TCR sequence derives from a man between 45 and 60 years old in good health and CMV-seronegative. This chain connects TRBV28 to TRBJ2-7; D possibly corresponds to TRBD2 (5 bases). Here the CDR3 reads CASRQTRTDRQYF. CDR3 DNA sequence: TGTGCCAGCAGACAGACCCGGACTGACCGGCAGTACTTC. Full variable domain (missing parts from reference TRBV28 and TRBJ2-7): DVKVTQSSRYLVKRTGEKVFLECVQDMDHENMFWYRQDPGLGLRLIYFSYDVKMKEKGDIPEGYSVSREKKERFSLILESASTNQTSMYLCASRQTRTDRQYFGPGTRLTVT.